The 23 T cell receptor beta chains below all came from one sample that was sequenced in a study of blood T cell repertoires in COVID-19. TCRdb's copy holds only in-frame clones and misses some; the assay was immunoSEQ multiplex PCR. The sample holds around 290,000 clones, 86% seen once. The sample consisted of PBMCs or T cells enriched from blood (not recorded which). Source of these receptors: a woman aged 18 to 35 who had recovered from COVID-19.

The chain employs TRBV6-6 and TRBJ1-5; 8 bases agree with TRBD1. The CDR3 runs 18 residues. J lost 6 bases, V lost 5 bases, and 18 bases had no gene match. Germline V gene data show CDR1 as MNHNY and CDR2 as SVGAGI (reference sequence). CDR3 in amino acids: CASSPRGQGAGMGQPQHF. CDR3 sequence (DNA): TGTGCCAGCAGTCCAAGGGGGCAGGGGGCCGGTATGGGTCAGCCCCAGCATTTT.

V usage is TRBV30 and J usage is TRBJ1-2; 12 bases align to TRBD1. Germline V CDR1 and CDR2: GTSNPN, SVGIG (reference sequence). CDR3 size: 18 residues. After removal of 3 bases from V and 2 bases from J, the junction contained 13 bases not matched to a gene. In DNA, the CDR3 is TGTGCCTGGAGCCCCCTCCGGGGACAGGGGGCGCGGAACTATGGCTACACCTTC. This codes for CAWSPLRGQGARNYGYTF.

The chain uses TRBV7-2 and TRBJ1-2; 8 bases fit TRBD1. Per germline, CDR1 SGHTA and CDR2 FQGNSA. The CDR3 extends over 15 amino acids. J was trimmed by 3 bases and V by 1 base; bases with no gene match: 4. CDR3 region: CASSLVGQGDYGYTF. The CDR3 DNA sequence: TGTGCCAGCAGCTTAGTAGGACAGGGAGACTATGGCTACACCTTC.

The chain is built from TRBV27 and TRBJ2-3, with 7 bases lining up with TRBD2. Germline V gene sequence: CDR1 MNHEY, CDR2 SMNVEV (reference sequence). CDR3 length equals 15 residues. Losses at the gene ends were 5 bases for V and 2 bases for J; bases not matched to a gene: 7. The chain's CDR3 is CASSPGGGSTDTQYF. Written as DNA, the CDR3 is TGTGCCAGCAGTCCGGGAGGCGGCTCCACAGATACGCAGTATTTT.

The chain is built from TRBV4-3 and TRBJ1-2; a possible D gene is TRBD1 (6 bases). Per the germline V gene, CDR1 is LGHNA and CDR2 is YSLEER. The CDR3 spans 14 residues. V gave up 3 bases and J gave up 1 base, with 9 bases separating them. Here the CDR3 reads CASSQGAHNYGYTF. The DNA of the CDR3 is TGCGCCAGCAGCCAGGGGGCCCATAACTATGGCTACACCTTC.

This clone has only one observation. V and J are TRBV5-5 and TRBJ2-1; 7 nucleotides agree with TRBD2. The CDR3 totals 16 residues. Germline CDR1 is SGHKS and CDR2 is YYEKEE (reference sequence). V was clipped by 4 bases and J by 6 bases; unmatched bases: 13. CDR3 region: CASSTVGVAGSNEQFF. CDR3 nucleotides: TGTGCCAGCAGCACGGTCGGGGTAGCGGGTTCCAATGAGCAGTTCTTC.

The V call is TRBV9, the J call TRBJ2-3; 9 nucleotides align to TRBD1. Germline CDR1 reads SGDLS; CDR2 reads YYNGEE. V dropped 0 bases and J dropped 3; count of bases not matched to a gene: 8. The CDR3 has 17 amino acids. As DNA, the CDR3 is TGTGCCAGCAGCGTAGGAGAAATCGACAGGGGGACAGATACGCAGTATTTT. Translating it yields CASSVGEIDRGTDTQYF.

The chain uses TRBV20-1 and TRBJ1-5; D unresolved. This CDR3 is 13 amino acids long. CDR1 is DFQATT, CDR2 SNEGSKA, per germline (reference sequence). V lost 3 bases, J lost 0 bases, and 6 bases lay in between. The CDR3 sequence: CSASWSSNQPQHF. In nucleotides, the CDR3 is TGCAGTGCTAGTTGGAGTAGCAATCAGCCCCAGCATTTT.

The chain employs TRBV7-2 and TRBJ2-5; TRBD2 aligns across 7 bases. The CDR3 has 17 residues. With V trimmed by 1 base and J by 0 bases, 8 bases remained unmatched. In germline, CDR1 is SGHTA, CDR2 FQGNSA. CDR3 sequence reads: CASSLVFGGRNQETQYF. In DNA, the CDR3 is TGTGCCAGCAGCTTAGTATTCGGCGGGAGAAACCAAGAGACCCAGTACTTC. The complete variable domain, with remaining parts taken from reference TRBV7-2 and TRBJ2-5, reads GAGVSQSPSNKVTEKGKDVELRCDPISGHTALYWYRQSLGQGLEFLIYFQGNSAPDKSGLPSDRFSAERTGGSVSTLTIQRTQQEDSAVYLCASSLVFGGRNQETQYFGPGTRLLVL.

The chain is built from TRBV7-2 and TRBJ1-1; D unresolved. Deletions cut 1 base from V and 9 bases from J, with 9 bases between. CDR1 and CDR2 (germline): SGHTA, FQGNSA. The length of the CDR3 is 12 residues. The CDR3 spells CASSLERLQAFF. CDR3 coding DNA: TGTGCCAGCAGCTTAGAGAGACTCCAAGCTTTCTTT. The full variable domain, in which reference TRBV7-2 and TRBJ1-1 provide the parts outside the CDR3, is GAGVSQSPSNKVTEKGKDVELRCDPISGHTALYWYRQSLGQGLEFLIYFQGNSAPDKSGLPSDRFSAERTGGSVSTLTIQRTQQEDSAVYLCASSLERLQAFFGQGTRLTVV.

This chain joins TRBV30 and TRBJ1-2, with TRBD1 matching over 7 bases. The V gene's germline CDR1 is GTSNPN and CDR2 SVGIG (reference sequence). This CDR3 spans 15 amino acids. With 5 bases clipped from V and 5 bases from J, the junction kept 14 bases outside the gene matches. For the CDR3, the DNA is TGTGCCTGGTTCACCAGGGGACAGAACGTGTATGGCTACACCTTC. It yields the protein CAWFTRGQNVYGYTF.

The gene calls are TRBV6-5 and TRBJ2-7; 11 nucleotides line up with TRBD2. CDR3 length: 14 residues. Looked up from germline, CDR1 is MNHEY and CDR2 is SVGAGI. With V trimmed by 5 bases and J by 6 bases, 6 bases remained unmatched. CDR3 sequence reads: CASSISGRDREQYF. CDR3 coding DNA: TGTGCCAGCAGTATTAGCGGGAGGGACCGCGAGCAGTACTTC.

This clone was picked up one time. J is TRBJ1-2 and V is TRBV3-1 (or the pseudogene TRBV3-2); 7 bases map to TRBD1. Germline V gene lookup returns CDR1 LGHDT and CDR2 YNNKEL (reference sequence). Losses at the gene ends were 1 base for V and 4 bases for J; bases not matched to a gene: 6. The CDR3 consists of 15 residues. The CDR3 here is CASSQAAGGLYGYTF. For the CDR3, the DNA is TGTGCCAGCAGCCAAGCGGCAGGGGGGCTCTATGGCTACACCTTC.

The V and J genes are TRBV2 and TRBJ1-1; the D gene is possibly TRBD1 (6 bases). Trimming took 4 bases from V and 5 from J, leaving 11 bases between them. This CDR3 comprises 13 residues. Per the germline V gene, CDR1 is SNHLY and CDR2 is FYNNEI. CDR3 residues: CASSASGVTEAFF. The CDR3 DNA is TGTGCCAGCAGTGCCTCAGGGGTTACTGAAGCTTTCTTT.

This clone was seen once. CDR3 nucleotide sequence: TGTGCCAGCAGCCAAGATCCAGGGGAAACAGATACGCAGTATTTT. Translated: CASSQDPGETDTQYF. The V call is TRBV3-1 (or the pseudogene TRBV3-2), the J call TRBJ2-3; D perhaps matches TRBD1 (6 bases). The CDR3 has 15 amino acids. The V and J ends lost 0 bases and 3 bases respectively, with 10 bases between them. The V gene's germline CDR1 is LGHDT and CDR2 YNNKEL (reference sequence).

The chain has TRBV5-1 and TRBJ1-5; 7 bases line up with TRBD1. CDR1 and CDR2 (germline): SGHRS, YFSETQ. J lost 4 bases, V lost 5 bases, and 6 bases had no gene match. The CDR3 is 14 amino acids. CDR3 sequence reads: CASSSGQPNQPQHF. The DNA for the CDR3 is TGCGCCAGCAGTTCGGGACAGCCAAATCAGCCCCAGCATTTT. Based on the CDR3 plus reference TRBV5-1 and TRBJ1-5, the full variable domain is KAGVTQTPRYLIKTRGQQVTLSCSPISGHRSVSWYQQTPGQGLQFLFEYFSETQRNKGNFPGRFSGRQFSNSRSEMNVSTLELGDSALYLCASSSGQPNQPQHFGDGTRLSIL.

V usage is TRBV6-5 and J usage is TRBJ1-5; no reliable D call. The CDR3 sequence is 14 residues long. Trimming stripped 6 bases from V and 6 bases from J, with 15 bases between. The germline V gene has CDR1 MNHEY and CDR2 SVGAGI. The CDR3 loop is CASSFNDISQPQHF. CDR3 DNA sequence: TGTGCCAGCAGCTTTAATGACATTTCTCAGCCCCAGCATTTT.

This clone was recorded once. The J gene is TRBJ1-5, the V gene TRBV5-1, with TRBD1 identical over 12 bases. The CDR3 sequence is 15 residues long. J gave up 5 bases and V 3 bases, and 3 bases lay outside the gene matches. Germline V gene data show CDR1 as SGHRS and CDR2 as YFSETQ. In DNA, the CDR3 is TGCGCCAGCAGCTGGGGACAGGGGGCCGATCAGCCCCAGCATTTT. Its protein product is CASSWGQGADQPQHF.

CDR3 nucleotide sequence: TGTGCCACCAGTGACCCGACCGAGGGAACCCGGGAGCTGTTTTTT. This encodes CATSDPTEGTRELFF. The genes are TRBV24-1 and TRBJ2-2; tentative D call: TRBD2 (5 bases). The V gene's germline CDR1 is KGHDR and CDR2 SFDVKD. V shed 4 bases and J shed 9 bases, with 17 bases lying between them. There are 15 residues in the CDR3.

This CDR3 reads CASSLTGSTEAFF. CDR3 coding DNA: TGTGCCAGCAGCCTGACAGGGAGCACTGAAGCTTTCTTT. This chain connects TRBV5-8 to TRBJ1-1, with 7 bases aligning to TRBD1. The junction had 4 bases not matched to a gene; V was cut back by 4 bases and J by 4 bases. Germline CDR1 SGHTS, CDR2 YDEGEE. The CDR3 runs to 13 residues.

This chain links TRBV5-1 with TRBJ2-7, with TRBD1 identical over 7 bases. The V gene's germline CDR1 is SGHRS and CDR2 YFSETQ. The CDR3 spans 13 residues. The V and J ends lost 3 bases and 2 bases, in that order; junction bases with no gene match: 2. This CDR3 is CASSSGQTYEQYF. CDR3 in DNA: TGCGCCAGCAGCTCGGGACAGACCTACGAGCAGTACTTC.

Turning to this clone: The same CDR3 also results from other DNA sequences found in this sample. The chain joins TRBV6-2 or TRBV6-3 to TRBJ1-1; D is possibly TRBD1 (5 bases). The CDR3 is made up of 13 amino acids. The ends were cut back, 2 bases at V and 1 base at J, with 5 bases in the middle. The germline CDR1 and CDR2 sequences are MNHEY and SVGEGT. The CDR3 DNA sequence: TGTGCCAGCAGTTACAGGGGGAACACTGAAGCTTTCTTT. Its translation: CASSYRGNTEAFF.

The genes are TRBV6-5 and TRBJ2-7, with 8 bases matching TRBD1. The CDR3 consists of 13 residues. The germline V gene encodes CDR1 MNHEY and CDR2 SVGAGI. V lost 10 bases and J lost 4; bases outside the gene matches: 9. Here the CDR3 DNA reads TGTGCCAACTTCCGACAGGGGTGGTACGAGCAGTACTTC. This codes for CANFRQGWYEQYF.